This T cell receptor beta chain was recorded in a study of cytomegalovirus exposure and HLA in healthy donors. A multiplex PCR was run with 60 Vbeta primers and 13 Jbeta primers. The method was immunoSEQ multiplex PCR; TCRdb's version includes in-frame clones alone and lacks a portion of them. This table holds over 150,000 clones, about 72% found once. Germline loops: CDR1 GTSNPN, CDR2 SVGIG (reference sequence). CDR3 size: 11 residues. With 2 bases removed from V and 6 bases from J, the gap between germline ends came to 6 bases. The sequencing input was PBMCs. V is TRBV30 and J is TRBJ2-3; no firm D call. This TCR derives from a man younger than 40 in good health and CMV-seropositive. CDR3 in amino acids: CAWSSLDTQYF. CDR3 DNA sequence: TGTGCCTGGAGTTCTCTGGATACGCAGTATTTT.